The T cell receptor beta chain described here comes from a study of response to subunit inactivated influenza vaccine. Study-wide findings and caveats: Only a handful of new T cells, the authors suggested, are recruited with each seasonal influenza vaccination.

Details on this clonotype: Its antigen remains unknown.

The CDR3 sequence is 13 residues long. Germline CDR1 reads DFQATT; CDR2 reads SNEGSKA (reference sequence). The V gene lost 5 bases and the J gene lost 4 bases, with 12 bases spanning the gap. TCRdb recomputed calls from the RT-PCR reads with MiXCR, one row per CDR3 protein. This table holds over 400,000 distinct CDR3 sequences, 10% to 15% found once. The genes are TRBV20-1 and TRBJ1-5, with D uncertain. The source was PBMCs from blood, collected roughly 48 days after vaccination. The sequence was obtained from a man aged 50 or older who received an inactivated influenza vaccine. CDR3 loop: CSAQSRENQPQHF. The DNA for the CDR3 is TGCAGTGCTCAGTCACGGGAAAATCAGCCCCAGCATTTT.